This T cell receptor (beta chain) is from a study of cytomegalovirus exposure and HLA in healthy donors. Study-wide context: Earlier findings included roughly 120 million unique TCR beta sequences obtained from about 170 million T cells. Samples from HLA-typed donors yielded approximately 80 million unique TCRs in an early data release.

With respect to this clone: Its antigen remains unknown.

13 Jbeta primers and 60 Vbeta primers were used for the PCR. This table comes from immunoSEQ multiplex PCR, and its TCRdb copy is limited to in-frame clones, with some not included. The record lists approximately 190,000 clones, of which the ten most abundant hold about 6%. Study conclusions and caveats: In vitro confirmation showed a few CMV-associated chains to be CMV antigen specific. CMV serostatus alone was available as immune exposure information.

Germline CDR1 reads SGHTA; CDR2 reads FQGNSA. The CDR3 sequence is 12 residues long. Trimming took 3 bases from V and 3 from J, leaving 6 bases between them. The clonotype originates from a man younger than 40 in good health and CMV-seronegative. This chain connects TRBV7-2 to TRBJ2-7, with D uncertain. Sequenced: PBMCs. The CDR3 sequence: CASSFTHYEQYF. CDR3 nucleotide sequence: TGTGCCAGCAGCTTTACACACTACGAGCAGTACTTC.